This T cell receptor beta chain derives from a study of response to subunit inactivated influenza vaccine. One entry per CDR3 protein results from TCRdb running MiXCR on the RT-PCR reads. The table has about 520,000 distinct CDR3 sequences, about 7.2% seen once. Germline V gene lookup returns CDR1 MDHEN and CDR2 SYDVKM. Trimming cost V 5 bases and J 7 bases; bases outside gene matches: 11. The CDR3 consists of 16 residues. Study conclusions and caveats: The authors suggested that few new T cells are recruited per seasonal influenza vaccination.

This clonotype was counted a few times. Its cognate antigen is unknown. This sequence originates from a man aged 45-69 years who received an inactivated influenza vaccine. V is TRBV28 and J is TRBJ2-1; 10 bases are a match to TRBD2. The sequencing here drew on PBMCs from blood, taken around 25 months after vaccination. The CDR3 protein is CASSPPLAGVRNEQFF. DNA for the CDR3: TGTGCCAGCAGTCCTCCCCTAGCGGGAGTAAGAAATGAGCAGTTCTTC.